The 27 T cell receptor beta chains listed next were all sequenced from one sample in a study of shared clonotypes between healthy human individuals. CD45RO-negative, CCR7-positively selected cells formed the naive CD8 fraction, excluding terminally differentiated effector memory CD45RA+ cells. The protocol was immunoSEQ multiplex PCR, while the TCRdb copy is restricted to in-frame clones and leaves out a portion. The table shows some 2 million clones, with about 95% occurring only once. The specimen sequenced was naive CD8+ T cells sorted from blood. The receptors originated from a man aged 18 to 29 in good health.

The chain combines TRBV11-2 with TRBJ2-4; 9 bases line up with TRBD2. The CDR3 has 17 amino acids. V lost 1 base to trimming and J lost 3 bases; unmatched junction nucleotides: 7. Germline CDR1 SGHAT, CDR2 FQNNGV. CDR3 in amino acids: CASSLGTASGDKNIQYF. CDR3 nucleotides: TGTGCCAGCAGCTTAGGTACGGCTAGCGGGGACAAAAACATTCAGTACTTC.

Details on this clone: Other nucleotide sequences in the sample specify the same CDR3. The chain uses TRBV19 and TRBJ2-7; 9 nucleotides match TRBD2. This CDR3 is built from 14 residues. V dropped 5 bases and J dropped 3; count of bases not matched to a gene: 5. Germline V gene lookup returns CDR1 LNHDA and CDR2 SQIVND (reference sequence). CDR3: CASSSRREGYEQYF. The CDR3, as DNA: TGTGCCAGTAGTTCAAGGCGGGAGGGCTACGAGCAGTACTTC.

This rearrangement joins TRBV13 to TRBJ2-5; TRBD1 matches 8 bases. The CDR3 has 14 amino acids. The germline gives CDR1 PRHDT, CDR2 FYEKMQ (reference sequence). Trimming removed 7 bases from V and 7 bases from J; junction bases left unmatched: 11. The DNA of the CDR3 is TGTGCCAGCATCGGGGGACAGGTTGGCGGGACCCAGTACTTC. This codes for CASIGGQVGGTQYF.

The chain is built from TRBV7-9 and TRBJ1-1, with TRBD1 as a possible D gene (6 bases). Germline CDR1 and CDR2: SEHNR and FQNEAQ (reference sequence). V was shortened by 1 base and J by 3 bases, with 15 bases between the two germline ends. CDR3 size: 16 residues. Here the CDR3 DNA reads TGTGCCAGCAGCTTAGTCGGGTCCAGGGGAGACACTGAAGCTTTCTTT. It yields the protein CASSLVGSRGDTEAFF.

J is TRBJ2-5 and V is TRBV6-1, with D perhaps matching TRBD1 or TRBD2 (5 bases each). The V gene's germline CDR1 is MNHNS and CDR2 SASEGT. The CDR3 is 11 residues long. Deletions cut 7 bases from V and 10 bases from J, with 13 bases between. In DNA form, the CDR3 reads TGTGCCAGCACCAGGGAGTGGAGCCAGTACTTC. Protein product: CASTREWSQYF.

This clone was detected only once. V gene TRBV27 combines with J gene TRBJ1-5; D unresolved. The CDR3 is 15 residues long. Trimming removed 4 bases from V and 4 bases from J, with 14 bases in between. Germline values: CDR1 MNHEY, CDR2 SMNVEV (reference sequence). Written as DNA, the CDR3 is TGTGCCAGCAGTTCCGGGAGCACGGGGAATCAGCCCCAGCATTTT. This sequence encodes CASSSGSTGNQPQHF.

The gene calls are TRBV2 and TRBJ2-1; 12 positions match TRBD2. The J segment lost 4 bases and the V segment lost 7 bases, leaving 5 bases of the junction unmatched. CDR1 is SNHLY and CDR2 is FYNNEI in the germline V gene. The CDR3 runs 15 residues. CDR3: CASTGLAGFYNEQFF. The CDR3 DNA follows: TGTGCCAGCACCGGACTAGCGGGATTTTACAATGAGCAGTTCTTC.

The gene calls are TRBV28 and TRBJ2-7, with D perhaps matching TRBD1 (6 bases). Per germline, CDR1 MDHEN and CDR2 SYDVKM. The CDR3 length is 13 residues. V lost 6 bases to trimming and J lost 0 bases, with 9 bases between them. For the CDR3, the DNA is TGTGCCAGCAGCTGGGACAACTCCTACGAGCAGTACTTC. Translated, it gives CASSWDNSYEQYF.

V usage is TRBV4-3 and J usage is TRBJ2-1; no firm D call. This CDR3 is 14 amino acids long. Germline V CDR1 and CDR2: LGHNA, YSLEER. Trimming took 2 bases from V and 1 from J, leaving 6 bases between them. CDR3 sequence (DNA): TGCGCCAGCAGCCAATCCCGGTCCTACAATGAGCAGTTCTTC. Amino acid sequence: CASSQSRSYNEQFF.

The chain couples TRBV9 to TRBJ2-1; either TRBD1 or TRBD2 may fit D (5 bases each). The CDR3 spans 13 residues. Trimming removed 7 bases from V and 10 bases from J, with 18 bases in between. Germline-derived CDR1 and CDR2 are SGDLS and YYNGEE. As DNA, the CDR3 is TGTGCCAGCGGGGGAGAGGGTGGCAGGGAGCAGTTCTTC. It codes for CASGGEGGREQFF.

The chain joins TRBV6-6 to TRBJ2-5, with a tentative D call TRBD2 (6 bases). This CDR3 contains 16 residues. The V gene lost 6 bases and the J gene lost 5 bases, with 22 bases spanning the gap. The germline V gene encodes CDR1 MNHNY and CDR2 SVGAGI (reference sequence). The CDR3 here is CASSSGTETLIETQYF. The DNA of the CDR3 is TGTGCCAGCAGCTCCGGGACTGAGACCCTCATCGAGACCCAGTACTTC.

The V call is TRBV6-6, the J call TRBJ2-2; 8 nucleotides match TRBD2. The CDR3 loop spans 15 amino acids. J lost 5 bases, V lost 5 bases, and 7 bases had no gene match. Germline V lookup: CDR1 MNHNY, CDR2 SVGAGI (reference sequence). The CDR3 bases are TGTGCCAGCAGTCCGGGACTAGTATGGACCGGGGAGCTGTTTTTT. It specifies CASSPGLVWTGELFF.

The chain is built from TRBV2 and TRBJ2-5; 13 nucleotides line up with TRBD2. Germline V gene lookup returns CDR1 SNHLY and CDR2 FYNNEI. This CDR3 has 19 amino acids. Trimming removed 3 bases from V and 1 base from J; junction bases left unmatched: 11. The CDR3 DNA sequence: TGTGCCAGCAGTGATCCCGCAACGACTAGCGGGAGGTTCCAAGAGACCCAGTACTTC. Amino acids: CASSDPATTSGRFQETQYF.

This clone has only one observation. This chain links TRBV2 with TRBJ1-2; weak D call: TRBD1 (5 bases). CDR3 size: 14 residues. Per the germline V gene, CDR1 is SNHLY and CDR2 is FYNNEI. With 3 bases removed from V and 0 bases from J, the gap between germline ends came to 8 bases. CDR3 coding DNA: TGTGCCAGCAGTGACAGGGTTCCTAACTATGGCTACACCTTC. Translation: CASSDRVPNYGYTF.

The chain carries TRBV6-5 and TRBJ1-2; D unresolved. The germline V and J ends were trimmed by 0 bases and 6 bases, with 14 bases remaining between them. Germline V CDR1 and CDR2: MNHEY, SVGAGI. This CDR3 has 15 amino acids. CDR3 nucleotide sequence: TGTGCCAGCAGTTACTCGGGTTCCGCTGGGGATGGCTACACCTTC. Translated: CASSYSGSAGDGYTF.

This clone was found once. The same CDR3 arises from other DNA sequences in this sample as well. This chain connects TRBV30 to TRBJ1-1; D is undetermined. This CDR3 is 13 amino acids long. V was shortened by 3 bases and J by 3 bases, with 11 bases between the two germline ends. Per germline, CDR1 GTSNPN and CDR2 SVGIG (reference sequence). The CDR3 nucleotides read TGTGCCTGGAGCGTCCTGAGGGACACTGAAGCTTTCTTT. This translates into CAWSVLRDTEAFF.

CDR3: CASSDWTPGTGELFF. For the CDR3, the DNA is TGTGCCAGCAGCGACTGGACCCCGGGAACCGGGGAGCTGTTTTTT. The rearrangement joins TRBV7-9 to TRBJ2-2, with D maybe TRBD2 (5 bases). V lost 5 bases to trimming and J lost 5 bases, with 15 bases between them. Germline values: CDR1 SEHNR, CDR2 FQNEAQ (reference sequence). CDR3 length: 15 residues.

V usage is TRBV9 and J usage is TRBJ2-2; 8 nucleotides align to TRBD2. The CDR3 totals 16 residues. CDR1 SGDLS and CDR2 YYNGEE come from the germline V gene. The V segment lost 4 bases and the J segment 4 bases; nucleotides outside the gene matches: 9. This CDR3 reads CASSFTPGGPTGELFF. CDR3 nucleotides: TGTGCCAGCAGCTTCACCCCGGGGGGGCCCACCGGGGAGCTGTTTTTT.

In nucleotides, the CDR3 is TGTGCCAGTAGTGTCTCCCCGGAAGCCTACGAGCAGTACTTC. Translation: CASSVSPEAYEQYF. The chain couples TRBV19 to TRBJ2-7, with D unclear. Trimming took 5 bases from V and 2 from J, leaving 13 bases between them. The CDR3 runs 14 residues. The germline V gene has CDR1 LNHDA and CDR2 SQIVND (reference sequence).

Worth noting for this clone: The sample contains more than one DNA sequence encoding this CDR3. The chain links TRBV4-3 to TRBJ2-7; 7 bases map to TRBD2. CDR3 length equals 14 residues. CDR1 and CDR2 (germline): LGHNA, YSLEER. J gave up 7 bases and V 1 base, and 7 bases lay outside the gene matches. The DNA for the CDR3 is TGCGCCAGCAGCCAAGGGACGGGAGGTGGAGAGCAGTACTTC. Residues: CASSQGTGGGEQYF.

J is TRBJ2-1 and V is TRBV27; 9 nucleotides agree with TRBD2. The V and J ends lost 5 bases and 7 bases, in that order; junction bases with no gene match: 15. Germline assignment: CDR1 MNHEY and CDR2 SMNVEV (reference sequence). CDR3 length: 17 amino acids. CDR3 loop: CASSPLLRISGSNEQFF. The CDR3 coding sequence is TGTGCCAGCAGTCCCCTACTCCGAATTAGCGGGAGTAATGAGCAGTTCTTC.

The chain is built from TRBV27 and TRBJ2-1; the match to TRBD1 covers 7 bases. There are 15 residues in the CDR3. Germline loops: CDR1 MNHEY, CDR2 SMNVEV (reference sequence). The junction had 8 bases not matched to a gene; V was cut back by 5 bases and J by 4 bases. The CDR3 region is CASSLRDSDYNEQFF. In DNA, the CDR3 is TGTGCCAGCAGTCTGAGGGACAGCGATTACAATGAGCAGTTCTTC.

The chain carries TRBV29-1 and TRBJ1-1, with D uncertain. The CDR3 covers 13 residues. The V and J ends lost 4 bases and 4 bases respectively, with 13 bases between them. Germline V gene lookup returns CDR1 SQVTM and CDR2 ANQGSEA. CDR3 nucleotides: TGCAGCGTTGCGAGTTCGCGCCCCACTGAAGCTTTCTTT. Protein sequence: CSVASSRPTEAFF.

The V and J genes are TRBV5-4 and TRBJ1-2; D unresolved. V lost 1 base, J lost 4 bases, and 14 bases lay in between. This CDR3 spans 15 amino acids. Germline V lookup: CDR1 SGHNT, CDR2 YYREEE (reference sequence). CDR3 protein: CASSLNSLEFYGYTF. The CDR3 nucleotides read TGTGCCAGCAGCTTGAACAGCCTTGAATTCTATGGCTACACCTTC.

This rearrangement joins TRBV5-4 to TRBJ1-1; no firm D call. The CDR3 is 13 residues long. Germline loops: CDR1 SGHNT, CDR2 YYREEE (reference sequence). The V end was cut by 4 bases, the J end by 1 base, with 8 bases between. DNA for the CDR3: TGTGCCAGCAGCCCTGCGGCGAACACTGAAGCTTTCTTT. Translation gives CASSPAANTEAFF.

V gene TRBV11-3 combines with J gene TRBJ2-2, with a weak D call TRBD2 (5 bases). Germline values: CDR1 SGHNT, CDR2 YENEEA. CDR3 length: 14 amino acids. Trimming took off 5 bases at V and 7 bases at J, with 14 bases between the two ends. The CDR3: CASSAGRGSGELFF. CDR3 nucleotides: TGTGCCAGCAGCGCCGGACGGGGTAGCGGGGAGCTGTTTTTT.

The chain joins TRBV27 to TRBJ1-1, with D tentatively TRBD1 (5 bases). The CDR3 sequence is 14 residues long. The germline V gene has CDR1 MNHEY and CDR2 SMNVEV (reference sequence). V was trimmed by 8 bases and J by 1 base, leaving 14 bases between them. As DNA, the CDR3 is TGTGCCAGCTATCTTCTCCAGGGGAACACTGAAGCTTTCTTT. Translating it yields CASYLLQGNTEAFF.